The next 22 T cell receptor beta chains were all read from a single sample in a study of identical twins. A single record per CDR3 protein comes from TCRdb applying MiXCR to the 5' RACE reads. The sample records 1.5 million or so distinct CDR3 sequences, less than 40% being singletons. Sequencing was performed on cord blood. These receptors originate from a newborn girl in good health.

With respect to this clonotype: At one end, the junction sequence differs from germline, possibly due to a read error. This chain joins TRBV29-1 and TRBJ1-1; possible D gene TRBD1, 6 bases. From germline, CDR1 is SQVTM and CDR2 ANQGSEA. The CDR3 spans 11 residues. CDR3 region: CSVHGGTVAFF. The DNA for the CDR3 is TGCAGCGTTCACGGGGGCACTGTAGCTTTCTTT.

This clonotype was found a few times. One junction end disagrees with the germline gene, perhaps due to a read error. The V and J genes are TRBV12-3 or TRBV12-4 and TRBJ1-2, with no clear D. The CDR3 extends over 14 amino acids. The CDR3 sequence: CAGSLNSGHYGYTF. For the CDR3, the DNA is TGTGCCGGCAGTTTAAACAGTGGGCACTATGGCTACACCTTC.

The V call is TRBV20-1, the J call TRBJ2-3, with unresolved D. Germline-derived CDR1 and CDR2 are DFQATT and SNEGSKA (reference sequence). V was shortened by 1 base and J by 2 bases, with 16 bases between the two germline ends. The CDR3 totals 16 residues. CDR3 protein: CSARGAPGAPTDTQYF. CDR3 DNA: TGCAGTGCTAGAGGAGCACCTGGAGCCCCCACAGATACGCAGTATTTT.

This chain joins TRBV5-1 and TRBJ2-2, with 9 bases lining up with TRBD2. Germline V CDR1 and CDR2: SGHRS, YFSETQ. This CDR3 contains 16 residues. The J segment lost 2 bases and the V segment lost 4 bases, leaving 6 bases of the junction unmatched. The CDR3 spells CASSAGTSLNTGELFF. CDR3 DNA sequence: TGCGCCAGCAGCGCAGGGACTAGCCTCAACACCGGGGAGCTGTTTTTT.

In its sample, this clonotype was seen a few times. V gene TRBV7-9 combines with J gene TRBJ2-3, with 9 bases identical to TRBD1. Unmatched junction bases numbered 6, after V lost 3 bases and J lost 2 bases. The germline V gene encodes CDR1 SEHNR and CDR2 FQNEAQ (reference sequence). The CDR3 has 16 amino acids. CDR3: CASSFPGTGNTDTQYF. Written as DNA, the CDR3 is TGTGCCAGCAGCTTTCCTGGGACAGGGAACACAGATACGCAGTATTTT.

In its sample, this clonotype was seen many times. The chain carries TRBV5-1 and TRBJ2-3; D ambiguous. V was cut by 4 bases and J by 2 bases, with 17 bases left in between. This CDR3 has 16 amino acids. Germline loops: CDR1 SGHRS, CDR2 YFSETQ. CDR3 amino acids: CASSPRKVGFTDTQYF. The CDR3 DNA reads TGCGCCAGCAGCCCCAGAAAAGTGGGGTTCACAGATACGCAGTATTTT.

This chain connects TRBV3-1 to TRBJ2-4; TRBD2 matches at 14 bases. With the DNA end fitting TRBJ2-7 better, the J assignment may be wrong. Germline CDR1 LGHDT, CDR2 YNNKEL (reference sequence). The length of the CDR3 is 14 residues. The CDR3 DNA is TGTGCCAGCAGCCGTGGACTAGCGGGGGGCGAGCAGTACTTC. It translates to CASSRGLAGGEQYF.

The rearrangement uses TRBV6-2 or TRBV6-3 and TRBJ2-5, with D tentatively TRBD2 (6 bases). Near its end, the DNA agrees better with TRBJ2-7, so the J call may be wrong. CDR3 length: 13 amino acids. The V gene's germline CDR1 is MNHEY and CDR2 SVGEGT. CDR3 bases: TGTGCCAGCGCGGGGCTCGAACACCACGAGCAGTACTTC. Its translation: CASAGLEHHEQYF.

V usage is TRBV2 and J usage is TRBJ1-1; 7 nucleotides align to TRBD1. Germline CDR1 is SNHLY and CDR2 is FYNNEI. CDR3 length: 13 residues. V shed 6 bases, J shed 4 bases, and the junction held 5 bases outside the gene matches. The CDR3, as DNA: TGTGCCAGCAGGGATGACAGGGTCACTGAAGCTTTCTTT. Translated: CASRDDRVTEAFF.

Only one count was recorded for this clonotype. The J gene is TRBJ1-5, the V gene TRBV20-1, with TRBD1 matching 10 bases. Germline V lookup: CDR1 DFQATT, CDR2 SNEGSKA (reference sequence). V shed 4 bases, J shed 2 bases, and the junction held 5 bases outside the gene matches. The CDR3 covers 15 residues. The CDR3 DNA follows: TGCAGTGCTATCAACGACAGGGGGCGCAATCAGCCCCAGCATTTT. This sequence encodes CSAINDRGRNQPQHF.

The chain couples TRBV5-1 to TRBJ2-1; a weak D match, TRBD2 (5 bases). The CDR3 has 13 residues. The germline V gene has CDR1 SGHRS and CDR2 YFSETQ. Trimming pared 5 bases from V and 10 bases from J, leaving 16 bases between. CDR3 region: CASREDPTGEQFF. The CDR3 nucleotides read TGCGCCAGCAGGGAAGACCCGACGGGGGAGCAGTTCTTC.

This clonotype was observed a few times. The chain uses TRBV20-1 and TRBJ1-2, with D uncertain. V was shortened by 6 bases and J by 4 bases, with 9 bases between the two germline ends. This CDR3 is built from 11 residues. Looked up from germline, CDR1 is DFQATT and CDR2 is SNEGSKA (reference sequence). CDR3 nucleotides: TGCAGTGCCGGGGTCTTCTATGGCTACACCTTC. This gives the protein CSAGVFYGYTF.

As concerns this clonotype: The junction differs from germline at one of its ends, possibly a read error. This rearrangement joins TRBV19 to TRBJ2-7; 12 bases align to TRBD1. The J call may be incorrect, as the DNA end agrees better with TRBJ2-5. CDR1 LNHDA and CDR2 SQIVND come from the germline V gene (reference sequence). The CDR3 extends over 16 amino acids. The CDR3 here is CASSAYRDRGQGTQYF. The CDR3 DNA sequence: TGTGCCAGTAGTGCTTACCGGGACAGGGGGCAAGGGACCCAGTACTTC.

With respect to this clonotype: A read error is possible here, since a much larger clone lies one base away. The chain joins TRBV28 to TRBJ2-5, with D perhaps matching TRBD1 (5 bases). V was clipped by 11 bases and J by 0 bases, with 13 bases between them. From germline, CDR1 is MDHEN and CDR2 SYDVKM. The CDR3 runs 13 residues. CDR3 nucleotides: TGTGCCCCTAATCAGGGATACCAAGAGACCCAGTACTTC. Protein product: CAPNQGYQETQYF. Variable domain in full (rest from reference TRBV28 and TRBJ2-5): DVKVTQSSRYLVKRTGEKVFLECVQDMDHENMFWYRQDPGLGLRLIYFSYDVKMKEKGDIPEGYSVSREKKERFSLILESASTNQTSMYLCAPNQGYQETQYFGPGTRLLVL.

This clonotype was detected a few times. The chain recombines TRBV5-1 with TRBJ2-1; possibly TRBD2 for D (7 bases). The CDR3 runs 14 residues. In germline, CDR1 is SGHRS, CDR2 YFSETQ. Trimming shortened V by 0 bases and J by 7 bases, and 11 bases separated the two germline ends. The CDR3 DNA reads TGCGCCAGCAGCTTGGAAGGGGGGGTAAATGAGCAGTTCTTC. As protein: CASSLEGGVNEQFF.

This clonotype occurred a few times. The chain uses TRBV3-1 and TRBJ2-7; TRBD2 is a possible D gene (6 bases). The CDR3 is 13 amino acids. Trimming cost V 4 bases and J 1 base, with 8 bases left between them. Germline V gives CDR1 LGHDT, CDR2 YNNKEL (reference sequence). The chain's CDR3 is CASSPTRSYEQYF. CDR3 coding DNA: TGTGCCAGCAGCCCGACTAGGTCCTACGAGCAGTACTTC.

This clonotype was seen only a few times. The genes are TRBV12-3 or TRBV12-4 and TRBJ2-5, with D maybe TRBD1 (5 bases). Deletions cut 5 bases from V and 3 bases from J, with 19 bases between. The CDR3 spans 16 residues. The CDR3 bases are TGTGCCAGCAGTCCTCCTTACGACAGTCTCAAAGAGACCCAGTACTTC. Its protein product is CASSPPYDSLKETQYF.

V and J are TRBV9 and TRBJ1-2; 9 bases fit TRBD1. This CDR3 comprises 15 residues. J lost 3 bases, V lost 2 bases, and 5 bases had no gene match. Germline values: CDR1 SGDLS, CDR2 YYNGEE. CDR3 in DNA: TGTGCCAGCAGCGTGACCGGGACAGGGTACTATGGCTACACCTTC. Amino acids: CASSVTGTGYYGYTF.

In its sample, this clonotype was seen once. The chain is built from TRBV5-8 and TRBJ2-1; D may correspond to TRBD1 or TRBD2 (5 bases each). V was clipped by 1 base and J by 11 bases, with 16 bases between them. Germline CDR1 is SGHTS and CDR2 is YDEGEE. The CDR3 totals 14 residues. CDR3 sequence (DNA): TGTGCCAGCAGCTTGCCCATACCCGTGGGACAGCAGTTCTTC. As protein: CASSLPIPVGQQFF.

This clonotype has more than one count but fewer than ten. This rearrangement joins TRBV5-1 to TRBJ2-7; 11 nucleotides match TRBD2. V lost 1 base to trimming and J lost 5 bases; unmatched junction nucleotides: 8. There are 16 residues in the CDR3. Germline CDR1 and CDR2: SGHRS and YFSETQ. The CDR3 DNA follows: TGCGCCAGCAGCTTGACCCTAGCGGGAGGTTACGACGAGCAGTACTTC. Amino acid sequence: CASSLTLAGGYDEQYF.

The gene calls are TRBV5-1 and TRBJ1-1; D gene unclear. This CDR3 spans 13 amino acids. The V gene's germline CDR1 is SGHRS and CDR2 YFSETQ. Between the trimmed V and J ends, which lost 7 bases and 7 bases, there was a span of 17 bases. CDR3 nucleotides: TGCGCCAGCTCCACCGCCGGGGAGTTTGAAGCTTTCTTT. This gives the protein CASSTAGEFEAFF.

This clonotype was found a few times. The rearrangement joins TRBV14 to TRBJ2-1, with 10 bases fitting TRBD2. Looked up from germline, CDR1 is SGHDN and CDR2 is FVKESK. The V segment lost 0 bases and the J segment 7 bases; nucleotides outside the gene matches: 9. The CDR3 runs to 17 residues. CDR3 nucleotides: TGTGCCAGCAGCCAAGATCGGACTAGCGGAGACCGGAATGAGCAGTTCTTC. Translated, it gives CASSQDRTSGDRNEQFF.